One and the same sample provided the 14 T cell receptor beta chains below, sequenced in a study of graft-versus-host responses after intestinal transplantation. Repertoires were generated with immunoSEQ multiplex PCR, while TCRdb's copy carries only in-frame clones and drops some. The table has roughly 43,000 clones, over 85% seen once; the top ten hold 1.6%. This sample comprised PBMCs, obtained about 11 months after intestinal transplant. Receptor source: a human patient who received an intestinal transplant, so some T cells may come from the graft donor.

The chain carries TRBV6-1 and TRBJ1-1; D might be TRBD1 (5 bases). CDR1 is MNHNS, CDR2 SASEGT, per germline. The CDR3 has 16 amino acids. V lost 3 bases, J lost 3 bases, and 17 bases lay in between. CDR3 residues: CASSDLARREDTEAFF. In DNA form, the CDR3 reads TGTGCCAGCAGTGATTTGGCTCGCAGGGAAGACACTGAAGCTTTCTTT.

The gene calls are TRBV5-1 and TRBJ2-1, with D tentatively TRBD1 (6 bases). This CDR3 is 13 amino acids long. V gave up 4 bases and J gave up 5 bases, with 10 bases separating them. Germline CDR1 reads SGHRS; CDR2 reads YFSETQ. CDR3 sequence reads: CASSLDRNNEQFF. The CDR3, as DNA: TGCGCCAGCAGCCTGGACAGAAACAATGAGCAGTTCTTC.

The CDR3 sequence is CAVSGTVLSRNQPQHF. The CDR3 DNA follows: TGTGCCGTTTCTGGGACAGTCTTATCTCGCAATCAGCCCCAGCATTTT. This sequence joins TRBV10-3 and TRBJ1-5; TRBD1 matches at 7 bases. Germline V lookup: CDR1 ENHRY, CDR2 SYGVKD. Trimming cost V 11 bases and J 2 bases; bases outside gene matches: 15. The CDR3 runs 16 residues.

The V gene is TRBV9, the J gene TRBJ2-2; D is undetermined. Germline CDR1 and CDR2: SGDLS and YYNGEE. The CDR3 spans 12 residues. Trimming shortened V by 1 base and J by 2 bases, and 0 bases separated the two germline ends. The CDR3 spells CASSVNTGELFF. CDR3 nucleotide sequence: TGTGCCAGCAGCGTAAACACCGGGGAGCTGTTTTTT.

The rearrangement links TRBV7-9 to TRBJ2-2, with 12 nucleotides matching TRBD2. This CDR3 is built from 15 residues. Germline V gives CDR1 SEHNR, CDR2 FQNEAQ (reference sequence). The trim removed 4 bases at V and 7 bases at J, leaving 4 bases unmatched. The CDR3 protein is CASSSGLAGLGELFF. CDR3 bases: TGTGCCAGCAGCTCCGGACTAGCGGGGCTCGGGGAGCTGTTTTTT.

The chain uses TRBV6-5 and TRBJ2-7; D possibly corresponds to TRBD1 (6 bases). The germline V and J ends were trimmed by 0 bases and 10 bases, with 16 bases remaining between them. CDR1 MNHEY and CDR2 SVGAGI come from the germline V gene. The CDR3 length is 14 residues. In DNA form, the CDR3 reads TGTGCCAGCAGTTACTCGATACAGGGATTAGGTCAGTACTTC. This codes for CASSYSIQGLGQYF.

The chain is built from TRBV18 and TRBJ2-5; D call uncertain. The germline gives CDR1 KGHSH, CDR2 LQKENI. Trimming stripped 3 bases from V and 3 bases from J, with 5 bases between. The CDR3 consists of 12 residues. CDR3 nucleotides: TGTGCCAGCTCACCGTCAAAAGAGACCCAGTACTTC. Protein product: CASSPSKETQYF.

The chain carries TRBV6-5 and TRBJ2-3; no definite D call. This CDR3 is 12 amino acids long. Germline V lookup: CDR1 MNHEY, CDR2 SVGAGI. Trimming removed 5 bases from V and 1 base from J, with 4 bases in between. CDR3 DNA: TGTGCCAGCAGTCATGGCACAGATACGCAGTATTTT. It encodes CASSHGTDTQYF.

This clone was observed a handful of times. This chain connects TRBV9 to TRBJ2-2; D might be TRBD2 (5 bases). The germline V gene has CDR1 SGDLS and CDR2 YYNGEE. The CDR3 has 15 amino acids. Trimming shortened V by 4 bases and J by 1 base, and 11 bases separated the two germline ends. For the CDR3, the DNA is TGTGCCAGCAGCCCCCACGGGGAGAACACCGGGGAGCTGTTTTTT. Translated: CASSPHGENTGELFF.

V and J are TRBV18 and TRBJ2-3; 8 positions agree with TRBD1. Germline V gives CDR1 KGHSH, CDR2 LQKENI. V shed 0 bases and J 2 bases; nucleotides not matched to a gene: 7. The CDR3 is 17 residues long. The CDR3 spells CASSPPGRGLVTDTQYF. DNA of the CDR3: TGTGCCAGCTCACCACCGGGCAGGGGGCTGGTCACAGATACGCAGTATTTT.

This chain links TRBV11-2 with TRBJ2-7, with 8 nucleotides matching TRBD2. The CDR3 is 15 amino acids. Unmatched junction bases numbered 5, after V lost 1 base and J lost 3 bases. Per germline, CDR1 SGHAT and CDR2 FQNNGV. For the CDR3, the DNA is TGTGCCAGCAGCTTAGCCCTAGCGGGCTACTACGAGCAGTACTTC. Its translation: CASSLALAGYYEQYF.

The count of this clone is one. V is TRBV2 and J is TRBJ1-1; D is ambiguous. Trimming cost V 3 bases and J 3 bases, with 8 bases left between them. The CDR3 is made up of 13 amino acids. The germline V gene encodes CDR1 SNHLY and CDR2 FYNNEI. The CDR3 sequence: CASSEVPHTEAFF. The CDR3 region has the DNA TGTGCCAGCAGTGAGGTACCACACACTGAAGCTTTCTTT.

The chain uses TRBV27 and TRBJ2-7; 12 positions match TRBD2. Unmatched junction bases numbered 8, after V lost 5 bases and J lost 0 bases. Germline CDR1 is MNHEY and CDR2 is SMNVEV (reference sequence). CDR3 length: 17 residues. The CDR3 DNA reads TGTGCCAGCAGTGGATGGACTAGCGGGATCAGCTCCTACGAGCAGTACTTC. Its protein is CASSGWTSGISSYEQYF.

The chain is built from TRBV7-9 and TRBJ2-1; no reliable D call. This CDR3 spans 12 amino acids. CDR1 and CDR2 (germline): SEHNR, FQNEAQ (reference sequence). V was shortened by 2 bases and J by 11 bases, with 10 bases between the two germline ends. The CDR3 loop is CASSLILQQQFF. The CDR3 bases are TGTGCCAGCAGCTTAATTCTGCAGCAGCAGTTCTTC.